Listed below are T cell receptor beta chains from one sample, sequenced in a study of response to subunit inactivated influenza vaccine. Each CDR3 protein is one row after TCRdb ran MiXCR on the RT-PCR reads. The table lists around 750,000 distinct CDR3 sequences, 21% of them singletons. The material was PBMCs from blood, obtained roughly 5 days after vaccination. These receptors were obtained from a man aged 50 or older who received an inactivated influenza vaccine. Each CDR3 is given with its conserved first and last residue. A D gene is named only where the DNA matches it firmly. Expanded clones get a size class; other rows say once, few or many, or leave the size out.

j_call,clone_size,d_call,cdr3_length,v_call,cdr3_aa,cdr3_nt
TRBJ2-2,.,TRBD1,13,TRBV10-3,CAIADRAAGELFF,TGTGCCATCGCTGACAGGGCCGCCGGGGAGCTGTTTTTT
TRBJ2-1,few,.,13,TRBV24-1,CATSDLWGNEQFF,TGTGCCACCAGTGATTTGTGGGGAAATGAGCAGTTCTTC
TRBJ2-3,many,TRBD2,15,TRBV12-3/TRBV12-4,CASSPQREGTDTQYF,TGTGCCAGCAGCCCGCAGCGGGAGGGCACAGATACGCAGTATTTT
TRBJ2-7,.,.,17,TRBV7-9,CASSTGKIGGPVYEQYF,TGTGCCAGCAGTACGGGAAAAATTGGCGGACCAGTCTACGAGCAGTACTTC
TRBJ2-1,.,.,15,TRBV4-2,CASSLRTRSYNEQFF,TGTGCCAGCAGCCTACGGACCCGCTCCTACAATGAGCAGTTCTTC
TRBJ2-7,few,TRBD1,16,TRBV6-7,CASRRCGQGEKYEQYF,TGTGCCAGCAGACGATGCGGACAGGGGGAGAAGTACGAGCAGTACTTC
TRBJ1-1,.,.,15,TRBV28,CASRTDRPLNTEAFF,TGTGCCAGCAGAACAGACAGGCCCTTGAACACTGAAGCTTTCTTT
TRBJ2-1,.,.,17,TRBV28,CASRGPGFSGSYNEQFF,TGTGCCAGCAGGGGACCCGGGTTCTCTGGATCCTACAATGAGCAGTTCTTC
TRBJ1-5,.,.,16,TRBV15,CATSRPTGAGNQPQHF,TGTGCCACCAGCAGACCTACCGGGGCCGGCAATCAGCCCCAGCATTTT
TRBJ2-4,.,TRBD2,15,TRBV6-2/TRBV6-3,CASSYTGTSLNIQYF,TGTGCCAGCAGCTATACCGGGACTAGCCTAAACATTCAGTACTTC